This section outlines one T cell receptor (beta chain) sequence together with its context. Its cognate antigen is unknown. The sample comes from a study of siplizumab effects on memory and regulatory T cells. Study-level findings and limits: The authors did not confirm suppressive function in proliferating Tregs from siplizumab cultures.

Measured with immunoSEQ multiplex PCR; TCRdb has only the in-frame clones, and not every one. This table holds about 91,000 clones, around 97% found once. The V end was cut by 3 bases, the J end by 6 bases, with 8 bases between. The CDR3 length is 12 residues. Germline CDR1 is MDHEN and CDR2 is SYDVKM. The chain links TRBV28 to TRBJ1-2, with unresolved D. This sequence originates from a human donor in good health. Specimen: naive CD4+ T cells sorted from blood. The CDR3 reads CASSFRNHGYTF. In nucleotides, the CDR3 is TGTGCCAGCAGTTTCCGTAATCATGGCTACACCTTC.